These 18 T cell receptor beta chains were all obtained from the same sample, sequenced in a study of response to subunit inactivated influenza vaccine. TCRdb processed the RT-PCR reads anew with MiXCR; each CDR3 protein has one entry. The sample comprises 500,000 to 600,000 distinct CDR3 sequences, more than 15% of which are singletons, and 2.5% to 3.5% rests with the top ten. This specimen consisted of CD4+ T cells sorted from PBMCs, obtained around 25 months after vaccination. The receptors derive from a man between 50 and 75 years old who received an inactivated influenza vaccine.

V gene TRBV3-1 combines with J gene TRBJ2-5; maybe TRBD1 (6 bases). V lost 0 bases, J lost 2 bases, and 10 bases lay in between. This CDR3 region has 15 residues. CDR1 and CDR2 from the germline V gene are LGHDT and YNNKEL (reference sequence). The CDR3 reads CASSQESRGQETQYF. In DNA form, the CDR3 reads TGTGCCAGCAGCCAAGAGTCTAGGGGGCAAGAGACCCAGTACTTC.

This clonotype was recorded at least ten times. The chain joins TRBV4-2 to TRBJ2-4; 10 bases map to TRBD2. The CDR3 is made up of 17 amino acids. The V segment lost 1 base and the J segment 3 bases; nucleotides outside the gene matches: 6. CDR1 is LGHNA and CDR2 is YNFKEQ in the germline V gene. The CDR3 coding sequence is TGTGCCAGCAGCCAAGTAGGACTAGCGGAGAGCAAAAACATTCAGTACTTC. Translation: CASSQVGLAESKNIQYF.

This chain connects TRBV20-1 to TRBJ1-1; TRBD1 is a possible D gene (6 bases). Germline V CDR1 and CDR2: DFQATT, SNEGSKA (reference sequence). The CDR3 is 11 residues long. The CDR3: CNSDRNTEAFF. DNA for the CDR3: TGCAACTCGGACAGAAACACTGAAGCTTTCTTT.

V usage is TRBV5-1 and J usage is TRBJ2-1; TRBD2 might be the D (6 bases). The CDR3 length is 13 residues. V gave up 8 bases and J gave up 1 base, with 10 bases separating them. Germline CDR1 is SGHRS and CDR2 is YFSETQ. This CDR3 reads CASRDLSYNEQFF. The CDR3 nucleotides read TGCGCCAGTCGGGACTTATCCTACAATGAGCAGTTCTTC.

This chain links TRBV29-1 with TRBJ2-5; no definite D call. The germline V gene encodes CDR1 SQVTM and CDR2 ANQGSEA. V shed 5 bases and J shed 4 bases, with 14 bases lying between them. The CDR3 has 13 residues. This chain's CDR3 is CSVSVSFGETQYF. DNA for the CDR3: TGCAGCGTTTCAGTCTCATTCGGAGAGACCCAGTACTTC.

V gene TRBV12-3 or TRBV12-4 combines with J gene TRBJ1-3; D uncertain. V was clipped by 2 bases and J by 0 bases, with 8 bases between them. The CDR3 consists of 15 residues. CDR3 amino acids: CASSLMADSGNTIYF. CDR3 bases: TGTGCCAGCAGTTTAATGGCCGACTCTGGAAACACCATATATTTT.

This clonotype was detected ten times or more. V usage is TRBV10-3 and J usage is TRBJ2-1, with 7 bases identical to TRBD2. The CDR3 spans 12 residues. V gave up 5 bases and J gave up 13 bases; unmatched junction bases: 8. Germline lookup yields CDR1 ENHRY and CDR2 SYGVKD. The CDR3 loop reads CAISKPTSSQFF. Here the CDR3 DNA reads TGTGCCATCAGTAAACCGACTAGCTCCCAGTTCTTC.

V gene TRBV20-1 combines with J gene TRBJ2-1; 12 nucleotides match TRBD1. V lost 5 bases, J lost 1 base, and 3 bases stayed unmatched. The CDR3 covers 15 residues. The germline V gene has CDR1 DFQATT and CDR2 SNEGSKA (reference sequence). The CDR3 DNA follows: TGCAGTGCTGGGACAGGGGGCATATCCTACAATGAGCAGTTCTTC. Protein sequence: CSAGTGGISYNEQFF.

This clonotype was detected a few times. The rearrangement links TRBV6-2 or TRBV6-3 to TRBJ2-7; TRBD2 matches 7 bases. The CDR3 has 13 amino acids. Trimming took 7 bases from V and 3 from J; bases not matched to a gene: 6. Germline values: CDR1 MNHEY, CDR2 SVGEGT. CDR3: CASNRDYLYEQYF. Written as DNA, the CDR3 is TGTGCCAGCAACCGGGACTATCTCTACGAGCAGTACTTC.

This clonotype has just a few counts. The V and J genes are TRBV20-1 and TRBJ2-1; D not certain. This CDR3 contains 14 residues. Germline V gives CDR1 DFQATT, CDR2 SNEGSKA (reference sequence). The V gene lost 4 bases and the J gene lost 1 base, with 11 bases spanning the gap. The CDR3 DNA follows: TGCAGTGCTAAAGATTGGGCTTCCTACAATGAGCAGTTCTTC. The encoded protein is CSAKDWASYNEQFF.

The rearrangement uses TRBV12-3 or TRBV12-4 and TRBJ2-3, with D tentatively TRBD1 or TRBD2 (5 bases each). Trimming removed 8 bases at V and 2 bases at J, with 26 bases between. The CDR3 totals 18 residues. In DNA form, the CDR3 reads TGTGCCAGCTTTAGGGACCTAGGGGTCCTCTTAGACACAGATACGCAGTATTTT. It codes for CASFRDLGVLLDTDTQYF.

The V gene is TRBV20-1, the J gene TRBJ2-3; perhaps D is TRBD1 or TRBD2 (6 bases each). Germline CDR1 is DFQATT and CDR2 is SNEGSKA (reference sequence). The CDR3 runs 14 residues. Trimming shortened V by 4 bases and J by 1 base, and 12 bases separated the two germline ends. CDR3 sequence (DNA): TGCAGTGCTAAGGGGGTAGCGGGCACAGATACGCAGTATTTT. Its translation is CSAKGVAGTDTQYF.

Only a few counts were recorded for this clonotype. CDR3: CASSYRRASTNYEQYF. The CDR3 coding sequence is TGTGCCAGCAGTTACCGAAGGGCGTCGACGAACTACGAGCAGTACTTC. The chain recombines TRBV6-5 with TRBJ2-7, with D hard to call. With 2 bases removed from V and 3 bases from J, the gap between germline ends came to 17 bases. The CDR3 is 16 residues long. CDR1 and CDR2 (germline): MNHEY, SVGAGI.

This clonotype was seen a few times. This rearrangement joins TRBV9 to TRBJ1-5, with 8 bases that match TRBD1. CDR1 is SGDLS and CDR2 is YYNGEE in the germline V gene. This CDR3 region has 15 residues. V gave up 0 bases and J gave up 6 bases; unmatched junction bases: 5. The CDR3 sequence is CASSVEGTGGQPQHF. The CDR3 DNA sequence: TGTGCCAGCAGCGTAGAAGGGACAGGCGGTCAGCCCCAGCATTTT.

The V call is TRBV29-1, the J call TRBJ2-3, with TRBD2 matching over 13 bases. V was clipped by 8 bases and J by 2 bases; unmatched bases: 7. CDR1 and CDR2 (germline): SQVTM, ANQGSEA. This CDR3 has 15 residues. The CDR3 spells CSIGTSGATTDTQYF. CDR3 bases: TGCAGCATAGGGACTAGCGGGGCAACCACAGATACGCAGTATTTT.

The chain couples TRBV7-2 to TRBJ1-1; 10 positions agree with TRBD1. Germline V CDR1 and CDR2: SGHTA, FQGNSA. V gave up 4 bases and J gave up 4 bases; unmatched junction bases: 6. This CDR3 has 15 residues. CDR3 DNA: TGTGCCAGCAGCTCCCGGACAGGGGGGGCCACTGAAGCTTTCTTT. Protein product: CASSSRTGGATEAFF. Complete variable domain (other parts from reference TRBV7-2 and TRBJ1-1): GAGVSQSPSNKVTEKGKDVELRCDPISGHTALYWYRQSLGQGLEFLIYFQGNSAPDKSGLPSDRFSAERTGGSVSTLTIQRTQQEDSAVYLCASSSRTGGATEAFFGQGTRLTVV.

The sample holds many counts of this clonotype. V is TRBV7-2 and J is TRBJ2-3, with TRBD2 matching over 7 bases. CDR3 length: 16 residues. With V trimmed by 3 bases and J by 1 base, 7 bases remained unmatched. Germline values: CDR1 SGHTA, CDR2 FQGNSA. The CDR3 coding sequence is TGTGCCAGCAGCTTTCTCCCGGCGGGGGGCACAGATACGCAGTATTTT. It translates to CASSFLPAGGTDTQYF.

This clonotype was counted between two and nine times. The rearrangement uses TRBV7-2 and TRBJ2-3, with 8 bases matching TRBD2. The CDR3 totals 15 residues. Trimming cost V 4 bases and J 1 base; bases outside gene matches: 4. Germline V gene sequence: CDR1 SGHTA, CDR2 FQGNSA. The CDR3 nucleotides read TGTGCCAGCAGCTACCGGACTAGCCGCACAGATACGCAGTATTTT. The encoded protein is CASSYRTSRTDTQYF.